The 21 T cell receptor beta chains below all came from one sample that was sequenced in a study of T cells after somatic rescue of genetic block. This table comes from immunoSEQ multiplex PCR, and its TCRdb copy is limited to in-frame clones, with some not included. The sample yields about 52,000 clones, 90% to 97% seen once. Sample: peripheral blood mononuclear cells (PBMCs). The receptors originated from a child younger than two.

J is TRBJ2-1 and V is TRBV9; 8 bases agree with TRBD2. This CDR3 is 15 amino acids long. J lost 0 bases, V lost 3 bases, and 2 bases had no gene match. Germline assignment: CDR1 SGDLS and CDR2 YYNGEE. The CDR3 DNA is TGTGCCAGCAGCGCCGGGACTAGCTCCTACAATGAGCAGTTCTTC. Its protein product is CASSAGTSSYNEQFF.

The chain employs TRBV7-2 and TRBJ2-5; 10 bases agree with TRBD2. The J call could be wrong; TRBJ2-7 is a better fit for the DNA end. From germline, CDR1 is SGHTA and CDR2 FQGNSA. The CDR3 runs to 13 residues. The CDR3 coding sequence is TGTGCCAGCAGCTCTAGCGGGAGCTACGAGCAGTACTTC. Its protein product is CASSSSGSYEQYF.

The genes are TRBV5-4 and TRBJ1-2; D remains ambiguous. Per the germline V gene, CDR1 is SGHNT and CDR2 is YYREEE (reference sequence). The CDR3 extends over 14 amino acids. V was shortened by 7 bases and J by 4 bases, with 17 bases between the two germline ends. DNA for the CDR3: TGTGCCAGCCTCTTACCAGGAAAGACCTATGGCTACACCTTC. This sequence encodes CASLLPGKTYGYTF.

The chain couples TRBV28 to TRBJ1-3, with TRBD1 matching over 10 bases. The length of the CDR3 is 16 residues. V shed 3 bases and J 4 bases; nucleotides not matched to a gene: 6. CDR1 MDHEN and CDR2 SYDVKM come from the germline V gene. In DNA, the CDR3 is TGTGCCAGCAGTTTCCGGGGACAGGGGAAAGGAAACACCATATATTTT. The encoded protein is CASSFRGQGKGNTIYF. The whole variable domain, filled in from reference TRBV28 and TRBJ1-3, reads DVKVTQSSRYLVKRTGEKVFLECVQDMDHENMFWYRQDPGLGLRLIYFSYDVKMKEKGDIPEGYSVSREKKERFSLILESASTNQTSMYLCASSFRGQGKGNTIYFGEGSWLTVV.

The gene calls are TRBV27 and TRBJ1-1, with D unclear. CDR1 is MNHEY and CDR2 is SMNVEV in the germline V gene (reference sequence). Trimming stripped 4 bases from V and 1 base from J, with 7 bases between. The CDR3 consists of 13 residues. The DNA for the CDR3 is TGTGCCAGCAGTTCCAGACAGAACACTGAAGCTTTCTTT. Translation gives CASSSRQNTEAFF.

The chain employs TRBV18 and TRBJ2-5; D is unclear. V gave up 0 bases and J gave up 1 base, with 0 bases separating them. Germline V lookup: CDR1 KGHSH, CDR2 LQKENI. This CDR3 has 12 amino acids. CDR3 amino acids: CASSPPQETQYF. CDR3 sequence (DNA): TGTGCCAGCTCACCACCCCAAGAGACCCAGTACTTC.

The CDR3 spells CASSGNQETQYF. The CDR3 DNA is TGTGCCAGCAGCGGAAACCAAGAGACCCAGTACTTC. The chain couples TRBV6-5 to TRBJ2-5; D unresolved. Germline V gene data show CDR1 as MNHEY and CDR2 as SVGAGI. The V end was cut by 6 bases, the J end by 0 bases, with 5 bases between. The CDR3 is made up of 12 amino acids.

The J gene is TRBJ1-5, the V gene TRBV30; D is unresolved. Trimming removed 5 bases at V and 4 bases at J, with 12 bases between. Looked up from germline, CDR1 is GTSNPN and CDR2 is SVGIG (reference sequence). This CDR3 has 13 amino acids. In nucleotides, the CDR3 is TGTGCCTGGTGCCAGGACTCTAATCAGCCCCAGCATTTT. This sequence encodes CAWCQDSNQPQHF.

The chain couples TRBV19 to TRBJ2-5; 9 nucleotides match TRBD2. The CDR3 is 13 residues long. Trimming cost V 6 bases and J 4 bases; bases outside gene matches: 3. CDR1 and CDR2 from the germline V gene are LNHDA and SQIVND (reference sequence). The DNA of the CDR3 is TGTGCCAGTAGCCCAGCGGGAGGAGAGACCCAGTACTTC. It specifies CASSPAGGETQYF.

Regarding this clone: The sample carries other DNA sequences with the same CDR3. The chain is built from TRBV27 and TRBJ1-5, with D maybe TRBD1 (5 bases). The germline V and J ends were trimmed by 5 bases and 2 bases, with 10 bases remaining between them. This CDR3 region has 14 residues. Per germline, CDR1 MNHEY and CDR2 SMNVEV (reference sequence). This chain's CDR3 is CASSPLQGNQPQHF. The CDR3 nucleotides read TGTGCCAGCAGTCCCCTACAGGGCAATCAGCCCCAGCATTTT.

This rearrangement joins TRBV7-2 to TRBJ2-7; D remains ambiguous. This CDR3 contains 11 residues. CDR1 and CDR2 (germline): SGHTA, FQGNSA. V shed 5 bases and J shed 3 bases, with 5 bases lying between them. The CDR3 is CASSNFYEQYF. CDR3 DNA sequence: TGTGCCAGCAGCAACTTCTACGAGCAGTACTTC.

The chain carries TRBV27 and TRBJ2-2; D unresolved. The CDR3 length is 14 residues. Germline V gene data show CDR1 as MNHEY and CDR2 as SMNVEV (reference sequence). V lost 7 bases to trimming and J lost 0 bases, with 9 bases between them. The CDR3 region has the DNA TGTGCCAGCAAAGGAACAGCGAACACCGGGGAGCTGTTTTTT. Encoded protein: CASKGTANTGELFF.

Note on this clone: At the DNA level, this CDR3 is encoded by other sequences in the same sample as well. The chain combines TRBV4-2 with TRBJ2-3, with D possibly being TRBD2 (6 bases). Germline V CDR1 and CDR2: LGHNA, YNFKEQ. This CDR3 spans 15 amino acids. Trimming removed 0 bases from V and 1 base from J, with 8 bases in between. CDR3 sequence reads: CASSQDPGGTDTQYF. CDR3 coding DNA: TGTGCCAGCAGCCAAGATCCGGGGGGCACAGATACGCAGTATTTT.

This sequence joins TRBV11-3 and TRBJ2-1; TRBD2 aligns across 7 bases. This CDR3 is built from 13 residues. V was pared by 5 bases and J by 7 bases, with 5 bases of the junction left unmatched. Per germline, CDR1 SGHNT and CDR2 YENEEA. CDR3 loop: CASSMRGRNEQFF. The CDR3, as DNA: TGTGCCAGCAGCATGCGCGGGAGAAATGAGCAGTTCTTC.

The chain carries TRBV7-2 and TRBJ1-2; no firm D call. The CDR3 is 16 residues long. Germline-derived CDR1 and CDR2 are SGHTA and FQGNSA. Trimming cost V 1 base and J 2 bases, with 14 bases left between them. CDR3 DNA sequence: TGTGCCAGCAGCTTAGATTCGTGGACTGGGAACTATGGCTACACCTTC. This encodes CASSLDSWTGNYGYTF.

The CDR3 spells CASSKGKAAQWAFF. The CDR3 DNA reads as TGTGCCAGCAGCAAAGGTAAGGCCGCCCAGTGGGCTTTCTTT. The chain joins TRBV21-1 to TRBJ1-1. TRBV21-1 is a listed pseudogene. The CDR3 covers 14 residues.

The chain has TRBV29-1 and TRBJ2-7; 9 nucleotides align to TRBD1. CDR3 length: 13 amino acids. V trimming: 0 bases; J trimming: 4 bases; junction bases outside the gene matches: 1. Germline values: CDR1 SQVTM, CDR2 ANQGSEA. The CDR3 is CSVEDGQGYEQYF. The CDR3 nucleotides are TGCAGCGTTGAAGATGGACAGGGGTACGAGCAGTACTTC.

The chain recombines TRBV27 with TRBJ1-6, with D maybe TRBD1 (5 bases). V dropped 4 bases and J dropped 0 bases, with 7 bases sitting between them. This CDR3 comprises 15 residues. The germline V gene encodes CDR1 MNHEY and CDR2 SMNVEV (reference sequence). The CDR3 DNA follows: TGTGCCAGCAGTTACAGGAGCTCCTATAATTCACCCCTCCACTTT. This translates into CASSYRSSYNSPLHF.

This clone has a single count. V usage is TRBV5-1 and J usage is TRBJ1-1, with 8 bases aligning to TRBD1. Germline V gene sequence: CDR1 SGHRS, CDR2 YFSETQ. V shed 4 bases, J shed 3 bases, and the junction held 2 bases outside the gene matches. This CDR3 is 13 amino acids long. This chain's CDR3 is CASSPDRDTEAFF. The CDR3 DNA follows: TGCGCCAGCAGCCCGGACAGGGACACTGAAGCTTTCTTT.

The chain employs TRBV5-1 and TRBJ2-1; 8 nucleotides line up with TRBD1. J lost 6 bases, V lost 0 bases, and 2 bases had no gene match. CDR3 size: 14 residues. The germline gives CDR1 SGHRS, CDR2 YFSETQ. This CDR3 is CASSLGQGANEQFF. DNA of the CDR3: TGCGCCAGCAGCTTGGGGCAGGGGGCCAATGAGCAGTTCTTC. Full variable domain (outside the CDR3, taken from reference TRBV5-1 and TRBJ2-1): KAGVTQTPRYLIKTRGQQVTLSCSPISGHRSVSWYQQTPGQGLQFLFEYFSETQRNKGNFPGRFSGRQFSNSRSEMNVSTLELGDSALYLCASSLGQGANEQFFGPGTRLTVL.

This sequence joins TRBV18 and TRBJ1-3; D call uncertain. V shed 2 bases and J shed 0 bases, with 8 bases lying between them. Looked up from germline, CDR1 is KGHSH and CDR2 is LQKENI. The CDR3 contains 15 residues. CDR3 protein: CASSPTQISGNTIYF. The CDR3 coding sequence is TGTGCCAGCTCACCAACCCAGATCTCTGGAAACACCATATATTTT. The whole variable domain, filled in from reference TRBV18 and TRBJ1-3, reads NAGVMQNPRHLVRRRGQEARLRCSPMKGHSHVYWYRQLPEEGLKFMVYLQKENIIDESGMPKERFSAEFPKEGPSILRIQQVVRGDSAAYFCASSPTQISGNTIYFGEGSWLTVV.